This passage covers 9 T cell receptor beta chains from one sample sequenced in a study of blood T cell repertoires in COVID-19. The protocol was immunoSEQ multiplex PCR, while the TCRdb copy is restricted to in-frame clones and leaves out a portion. The sample holds roughly 130,000 clones; roughly 90% are singletons and the top ten take 3.5% to 5%. What was sequenced was peripheral blood. The receptors originated from a man aged 60 to 69 with COVID-19, enrolled during active disease.

Judged by abundance, this clone is medium-sized. The chain's CDR3 is CASSSLPWAYTQYF. The CDR3 DNA follows: TGTGCCAGCAGTTCCCTCCCGTGGGCGTATACGCAGTATTTT. This chain uses TRBV27 with TRBJ2-3; D unresolved. V was shortened by 4 bases and J by 7 bases, with 15 bases between the two germline ends. The CDR3 totals 14 residues. Germline V lookup: CDR1 MNHEY, CDR2 SMNVEV (reference sequence).

The DNA of the CDR3 is TGTGCCAGCAGGGCAGACAGGCGCTATGGCTACACCTTC. Its translation is CASRADRRYGYTF. This chain uses TRBV6-5 with TRBJ1-2; the D gene is possibly TRBD1 (6 bases). The CDR3 consists of 13 residues. V was cut by 6 bases and J by 4 bases, with 12 bases left in between. The germline gives CDR1 MNHEY, CDR2 SVGAGI.

This chain uses TRBV4-1 with TRBJ2-1; TRBD2 might be the D (6 bases). Germline V gene lookup returns CDR1 MGHRA and CDR2 YSYEKL. CDR3 length: 16 residues. V gave up 0 bases and J gave up 7 bases, with 16 bases separating them. CDR3 bases: TGCGCCAGCAGCCAAGACTATTCGGGAGTAGTAAATGAGCAGTTCTTC. Protein sequence: CASSQDYSGVVNEQFF.

The V call is TRBV27, the J call TRBJ1-4, with D perhaps TRBD1 (5 bases). Germline-derived CDR1 and CDR2 are MNHEY and SMNVEV (reference sequence). V dropped 6 bases and J dropped 5 bases, with 13 bases sitting between them. The CDR3 covers 14 residues. The CDR3, as DNA: TGTGCCAGCAGGAAGACAGCAAGCAATGAAAAACTGTTTTTT. The encoded protein is CASRKTASNEKLFF.

The J gene is TRBJ1-1, the V gene TRBV28, with D hard to call. The CDR3 is 18 residues long. Germline V gene data show CDR1 as MDHEN and CDR2 as SYDVKM. The V end was cut by 5 bases, the J end by 4 bases, with 26 bases between. The CDR3 loop is CASSPLAEAGGIGTEAFF. In DNA, the CDR3 is TGTGCCAGCAGTCCCCTTGCTGAGGCAGGAGGTATAGGCACTGAAGCTTTCTTT.

CDR3 region: CASSYGGASQPQHF. The CDR3 coding sequence is TGTGCCAGCAGTTACGGAGGGGCATCTCAGCCCCAGCATTTT. The chain combines TRBV6-5 with TRBJ1-5, with D tentatively TRBD1 (5 bases). Between the trimmed V and J ends, which lost 2 bases and 6 bases, there was a span of 11 bases. CDR1 is MNHEY and CDR2 is SVGAGI in the germline V gene. The CDR3 has 14 amino acids.

The chain is built from TRBV3-1 (or the pseudogene TRBV3-2) and TRBJ2-7; TRBD1 matches 9 bases. Trimming removed 5 bases from V and 6 bases from J; junction bases left unmatched: 11. The CDR3 is 15 residues long. Germline CDR1 and CDR2: LGHDT and YNNKEL (reference sequence). CDR3 sequence reads: CASSDHSGQGFEQYF. The CDR3 DNA reads as TGTGCCAGCAGCGACCACTCGGGACAGGGCTTCGAGCAGTACTTC.

The chain carries TRBV5-5 and TRBJ2-7, with 8 bases matching TRBD1. This CDR3 is 15 amino acids long. CDR1 and CDR2 from the germline V gene are SGHKS and YYEKEE (reference sequence). Unmatched junction bases numbered 7, after V lost 1 base and J lost 4 bases. CDR3 region: CASSLTGGESYEQYF. The CDR3 DNA follows: TGTGCCAGCAGCTTGACAGGGGGTGAGAGTTACGAGCAGTACTTC.

The chain employs TRBV7-3 and TRBJ2-5; a weak D match, TRBD1 (5 bases). CDR3 length equals 15 residues. CDR1 and CDR2 (germline): SGHTA, FQGTGA. V gave up 1 base and J gave up 3 bases, with 12 bases separating them. The CDR3 reads CASSLSRGDKETQYF. The CDR3 DNA follows: TGTGCCAGCAGCTTAAGTAGGGGCGACAAAGAGACCCAGTACTTC.